Presented here are 12 T cell receptor beta chains from one specimen sequenced in a study of CD8 T cells in Susac syndrome. The RNA, roughly 0.45 to 1 ug, was put through reverse transcription using random hexamers. TCRdb re-derived calls from the immunoSEQ multiplex PCR reads in MiXCR, one entry per CDR3 protein. The sample holds 330,000 or so distinct CDR3 sequences; almost 85% are singletons and the top ten take around 0.22%. Sequenced input: CD8+ T cells from PBMCs. Every receptor here comes from a human donor with multiple sclerosis.

V is TRBV29-1 and J is TRBJ2-1; tentative D call: TRBD2 (5 bases). The germline gives CDR1 SQVTM, CDR2 ANQGSEA. This CDR3 comprises 16 residues. V dropped 3 bases and J dropped 5 bases, with 20 bases sitting between them. The CDR3, as DNA: TGCAGCGTTGATGGTCTAGCCGTACAAATAGACAATGAGCAGTTCTTC. Encoded protein: CSVDGLAVQIDNEQFF.

The chain has TRBV11-2 and TRBJ2-7; maybe TRBD1 (6 bases). The V gene lost 3 bases and the J gene lost 2 bases, with 17 bases spanning the gap. The germline CDR1 and CDR2 sequences are SGHAT and FQNNGV. CDR3 length: 16 amino acids. The CDR3 reads CASSLVYPGQTYEQYF. CDR3 in DNA: TGTGCCAGCAGCTTGGTGTATCCGGGACAAACCTACGAGCAGTACTTC.

This CDR3 reads CASRNSGGTYNEQFF. DNA for the CDR3: TGTGCCAGCAGAAATAGCGGGGGGACCTACAATGAGCAGTTCTTC. The chain has TRBV28 and TRBJ2-1, with TRBD2 matching over 10 bases. Germline CDR1 reads MDHEN; CDR2 reads SYDVKM. J was trimmed by 2 bases and V by 6 bases; bases with no gene match: 4. There are 15 residues in the CDR3.

V and J are TRBV4-1 and TRBJ2-7; D gene unclear. V was clipped by 1 base and J by 0 bases, with 10 bases between them. The CDR3 runs 15 residues. Germline V CDR1 and CDR2: MGHRA, YSYEKL. DNA of the CDR3: TGCGCCAGCAGCCAAGTGACTCAAAGCTCCTACGAGCAGTACTTC. It codes for CASSQVTQSSYEQYF.

The chain links TRBV6-1 to TRBJ1-5; 7 nucleotides match TRBD1. This CDR3 spans 14 amino acids. V trimming: 6 bases; J trimming: 2 bases; junction bases outside the gene matches: 4. The germline CDR1 and CDR2 sequences are MNHNS and SASEGT. The CDR3 DNA reads as TGTGCCAGCAGCAACGGACAGGGCAATCAGCCCCAGCATTTT. This gives the protein CASSNGQGNQPQHF.

CDR3 DNA: TGTGCCAGTAGTATCTGGACAGGTGGGACAGATACGCAGTATTTT. It specifies CASSIWTGGTDTQYF. This chain links TRBV19 with TRBJ2-3; 7 bases fit TRBD1. This CDR3 spans 15 amino acids. In germline, CDR1 is LNHDA, CDR2 SQIVND (reference sequence). With V trimmed by 3 bases and J by 3 bases, 6 bases remained unmatched.

The CDR3 coding sequence is TGTGCCAGCAGCTTAGCGCTAGGCACAGATACGCAGTATTTT. Encoded protein: CASSLALGTDTQYF. This chain joins TRBV7-9 and TRBJ2-3; no clear D gene. The V and J ends lost 0 bases and 1 base respectively, with 5 bases between them. The CDR3 runs to 14 residues. From germline, CDR1 is SEHNR and CDR2 FQNEAQ (reference sequence).

The chain links TRBV7-9 to TRBJ2-5; 9 nucleotides match TRBD1. V shed 5 bases and J 5 bases; nucleotides not matched to a gene: 6. This CDR3 region has 14 residues. Germline-derived CDR1 and CDR2 are SEHNR and FQNEAQ (reference sequence). For the CDR3, the DNA is TGTGCCAGCAGCCCCACAGGGGGCAGGGAGACCCAGTACTTC. The encoded protein is CASSPTGGRETQYF.

The chain couples TRBV7-9 to TRBJ2-1; D might be TRBD1 or TRBD2, each matching 5 bases. The V end lost 5 bases, the J end lost 8 bases, and 13 bases lay between the germline ends. The length of the CDR3 is 13 residues. Germline V gene sequence: CDR1 SEHNR, CDR2 FQNEAQ (reference sequence). CDR3 amino acids: CASSPQGADEQFF. Here the CDR3 DNA reads TGTGCCAGCAGCCCCCAGGGAGCCGATGAGCAGTTCTTC.

The V gene is TRBV10-3, the J gene TRBJ1-1; maybe TRBD1 (6 bases). Germline CDR1 reads ENHRY; CDR2 reads SYGVKD. This CDR3 contains 13 residues. Trimming took off 6 bases at V and 3 bases at J, with 11 bases between the two ends. CDR3 coding DNA: TGTGCCATCAGGGGGGCTGTGGACACTGAAGCTTTCTTT. Translated: CAIRGAVDTEAFF.

The chain carries TRBV6-1 and TRBJ2-3; D perhaps matches TRBD1 (5 bases). V gave up 5 bases and J gave up 1 base, with 13 bases separating them. This CDR3 has 15 residues. The germline CDR1 and CDR2 sequences are MNHNS and SASEGT. CDR3 region: CASSFQDIGTDTQYF. As DNA, the CDR3 is TGTGCCAGCAGTTTCCAGGACATCGGCACAGATACGCAGTATTTT.

V is TRBV9 and J is TRBJ2-7; 8 bases align to TRBD2. With V trimmed by 0 bases and J by 1 base, 3 bases remained unmatched. The CDR3 runs 15 residues. The germline V gene has CDR1 SGDLS and CDR2 YYNGEE. CDR3 in amino acids: CASSVAGGPSYEQYF. DNA of the CDR3: TGTGCCAGCAGCGTAGCGGGAGGGCCGTCCTACGAGCAGTACTTC.